This entry concerns a single T cell receptor beta chain. No antigen is known for it. Germline CDR1 reads MGHRA; CDR2 reads YSYEKL. The CDR3 is 16 amino acids. The V and J ends lost 1 base and 1 base respectively, with 12 bases between them. This entry belongs to a study of cytomegalovirus exposure and HLA in healthy donors. Whole-study results and caveats: The study listed 150 to 200 cytomegalovirus-associated TCR beta chains.

Profiled with immunoSEQ multiplex PCR; TCRdb holds only in-frame clones, not every one. The sample carries approximately 97,000 clones, approximately 94% recorded once. The donors were part of the validation cohort of 120 subjects. That cohort was separate from the first cohort, which comprised 666 subjects. The specimen sequenced was PBMCs. This clonotype was obtained from a woman under 30 in good health and CMV-seronegative. The chain couples TRBV4-1 to TRBJ2-3, with D perhaps TRBD2 (6 bases). In DNA form, the CDR3 reads TGCGCCAGCAGCCAAGGCCCGGCGGGGCGCACAGATACGCAGTATTTT. Protein product: CASSQGPAGRTDTQYF.